This passage covers 23 T cell receptor beta chains from one sample sequenced in a study of spatial heterogeneity in lung cancer. Findings and caveats of the study: Counts of expanded intratumoral alpha and beta TCRs tracked tumor mutation counts.

TCRdb analysed the 5' RACE reads with MiXCR anew, one entry per CDR3 protein. The sample shows about 15,000 distinct CDR3 sequences, approximately 7% of them seen only once. No antigen has been assigned to these receptors. Time point: sample taken at primary tumor resection. The specimen was lung tumor tissue, collected at surgery. The receptor source for this set is a male donor with early-stage non-small cell lung cancer.

This chain links TRBV7-2 with TRBJ2-3; D is ambiguous. V was cut by 7 bases and J by 3 bases, with 8 bases left in between. The V gene's germline CDR1 is SGHTA and CDR2 FQGNSA. The CDR3 length is 12 residues. CDR3 residues: CASTRSTDTQYF. Written as DNA, the CDR3 is TGTGCCAGCACCCGGTCGACAGATACGCAGTATTTT.

This clonotype showed up many times. The rearrangement joins TRBV7-2 to TRBJ1-1; 7 bases agree with TRBD1. CDR3 length: 15 residues. Germline values: CDR1 SGHTA, CDR2 FQGNSA. Trimming removed 4 bases from V and 0 bases from J; junction bases left unmatched: 5. The CDR3 DNA follows: TGTGCCAGCAGCTCTGCGACAGGGCTGAACACTGAAGCTTTCTTT. It yields the protein CASSSATGLNTEAFF.

The chain joins TRBV9 to TRBJ2-1; 10 nucleotides agree with TRBD2. This CDR3 has 15 residues. CDR1 and CDR2 from the germline V gene are SGDLS and YYNGEE. The trim removed 3 bases at V and 2 bases at J, leaving 2 bases unmatched. This CDR3 reads CASSATSGAYNEQFF. CDR3 nucleotides: TGTGCCAGCAGCGCCACTAGCGGGGCCTACAATGAGCAGTTCTTC.

Worth noting for this clonotype: At one end, the junction sequence differs from germline, possibly due to a read error. This chain joins TRBV5-1 and TRBJ1-2; D is perhaps TRBD1 (6 bases). Germline CDR1 is SGHRS and CDR2 is YFSETQ. The CDR3 spans 13 residues. CDR3 protein: CASSLDRVQGYNF. CDR3 bases: TGCGCCAGCAGCTTGGACAGGGTTCAAGGCTACAACTTC.

This clonotype was found a few times. V is TRBV19 and J is TRBJ2-2; D call uncertain. V was shortened by 5 bases and J by 6 bases, with 10 bases between the two germline ends. The CDR3 contains 13 residues. The V gene's germline CDR1 is LNHDA and CDR2 SQIVND (reference sequence). The CDR3 here is CASSAGRSGELFF. The CDR3 nucleotides read TGTGCCAGTAGTGCTGGACGCTCCGGGGAGCTGTTTTTT.

Within the sample, this clonotype is medium-sized. This chain links TRBV5-4 with TRBJ2-7, with TRBD1 matching over 8 bases. V was clipped by 2 bases and J by 1 base; unmatched bases: 2. The CDR3 is made up of 14 amino acids. In germline, CDR1 is SGHNT, CDR2 YYREEE (reference sequence). This CDR3 reads CASSFDRGSYEQYV. CDR3 bases: TGTGCCAGCAGCTTCGACAGGGGTTCCTACGAGCAGTACGTC.

The chain links TRBV9 to TRBJ2-3, with D unclear. There are 15 residues in the CDR3. V dropped 2 bases and J dropped 6 bases, with 16 bases sitting between them. Germline CDR1 and CDR2: SGDLS and YYNGEE. The CDR3 sequence is CASSVQRSSKDTQYF. DNA of the CDR3: TGTGCCAGCAGCGTCCAGAGGTCGTCCAAGGATACGCAGTATTTT.

This clonotype has at least ten counts. V usage is TRBV5-6 and J usage is TRBJ2-1; D remains unclear. V was trimmed by 1 base and J by 8 bases, leaving 7 bases between them. Germline loops: CDR1 SGHDT, CDR2 YYEEEE. This CDR3 contains 12 residues. The CDR3 reads CASSLRPDEQFF. The CDR3 bases are TGTGCCAGCAGCTTGCGTCCGGATGAGCAGTTCTTC.

This clonotype was seen many times. This chain joins TRBV6-1 and TRBJ1-6, with a weak D call TRBD1 (5 bases). The V end was cut by 5 bases, the J end by 6 bases, with 17 bases between. Germline-derived CDR1 and CDR2 are MNHNS and SASEGT. The CDR3 sequence is 16 residues long. CDR3 residues: CASSLTSGRGNSPLHF. CDR3 in DNA: TGTGCCAGCAGTCTTACATCGGGACGGGGTAATTCACCCCTCCACTTT.

This clonotype was detected ten times or more. This CDR3 reads CASSQEGSGAFF. CDR3 coding DNA: TGTGCCAGCAGCCAAGAAGGGTCGGGAGCTTTCTTT. J is TRBJ1-1 and V is TRBV3-1; D unresolved. The CDR3 sequence is 12 residues long. V shed 0 bases and J shed 10 bases, with 9 bases lying between them. Germline loops: CDR1 LGHDT, CDR2 YNNKEL (reference sequence).

The chain carries TRBV2 and TRBJ1-6; D not certain. Germline CDR1 reads SNHLY; CDR2 reads FYNNEI. V was trimmed by 4 bases and J by 7 bases, leaving 20 bases between them. The length of the CDR3 is 17 residues. The CDR3 region has the DNA TGTGCCAGCAGTGGGCGGCCTGGTTCGGGGAGGAATTCACCCCTCCACTTT. Protein sequence: CASSGRPGSGRNSPLHF.

The rearrangement uses TRBV24-1 and TRBJ2-2, with D tentatively TRBD2 (6 bases). Germline values: CDR1 KGHDR, CDR2 SFDVKD. The CDR3 contains 17 residues. Trimming shortened V by 5 bases and J by 4 bases, and 19 bases separated the two germline ends. The DNA of the CDR3 is TGTGCCACCAGTGCCCCTGGGGGGAAGCTTTCCACCGGGGAGCTGTTTTTT. It yields the protein CATSAPGGKLSTGELFF.

The chain couples TRBV19 to TRBJ1-6, with 10 bases identical to TRBD1. The junction had 11 bases not matched to a gene; V was cut back by 8 bases and J by 10 bases. The CDR3 consists of 15 residues. The germline V gene has CDR1 LNHDA and CDR2 SQIVND (reference sequence). In DNA, the CDR3 is TGTGCCAGTTCTGATACGACAGGGGGCAGATCACCCCTCCACTTT. Encoded protein: CASSDTTGGRSPLHF.

This clonotype was seen at least ten times. The V and J genes are TRBV2 and TRBJ2-3; possible D gene TRBD1, 5 bases. CDR1 and CDR2 from the germline V gene are SNHLY and FYNNEI. The CDR3 has 14 amino acids. V was shortened by 7 bases and J by 5 bases, with 16 bases between the two germline ends. CDR3 in DNA: TGTGCCAGCATTTGGACAACTGGGGAAGATACGCAGTATTTT. This encodes CASIWTTGEDTQYF.

Many counts were recorded for this clonotype. The chain has TRBV2 and TRBJ2-3; tentatively, D is TRBD2 (5 bases). Per germline, CDR1 SNHLY and CDR2 FYNNEI. This CDR3 has 15 residues. With 1 base removed from V and 2 bases from J, the gap between germline ends came to 10 bases. Here the CDR3 reads CASSEDRGYTDTQYF. As DNA, the CDR3 is TGTGCCAGCAGTGAAGACCGGGGATACACAGATACGCAGTATTTT. The whole variable domain, filled in from reference TRBV2 and TRBJ2-3, reads EPEVTQTPSHQVTQMGQEVILRCVPISNHLYFYWYRQILGQKVEFLVSFYNNEISEKSEIFDDQFSVERPDGSNFTLKIRSTKLEDSAMYFCASSEDRGYTDTQYFGPGTRLTVL.

This clonotype was seen at least ten times. The chain couples TRBV5-4 to TRBJ1-2; D is ambiguous. Germline-derived CDR1 and CDR2 are SGHNT and YYREEE (reference sequence). V gave up 4 bases and J gave up 6 bases, with 16 bases separating them. The length of the CDR3 is 14 residues. CDR3 in DNA: TGTGCCAGCAGCCTTCGGACCATAGGGCATGGCTACACCTTC. The encoded protein is CASSLRTIGHGYTF. Full variable domain (outside the CDR3, taken from reference TRBV5-4 and TRBJ1-2): ETGVTQSPTHLIKTRGQQVTLRCSSQSGHNTVSWYQQALGQGPQFIFQYYREEENGRGNFPPRFSGLQFPNYSSELNVNALELDDSALYLCASSLRTIGHGYTFGSGTRLTVV.

Relative to its sample, this clonotype is medium-sized. The CDR3 nucleotides read TGTGCCAGCAGCCCGAGGACTAGCGGGGGGGCCCTCTATGAGCAGTTCTTC. Encoded protein: CASSPRTSGGALYEQFF. The chain joins TRBV11-2 to TRBJ2-1; 15 nucleotides align to TRBD2. The CDR3 is 17 amino acids. J gave up 8 bases and V 5 bases, and 10 bases lay outside the gene matches. Germline assignment: CDR1 SGHAT and CDR2 FQNNGV. Based on the CDR3 plus reference TRBV11-2 and TRBJ2-1, the full variable domain is EAGVAQSPRYKIIEKRQSVAFWCNPISGHATLYWYQQILGQGPKLLIQFQNNGVVDDSQLPKDRFSAERLKGVDSTLKIQPAKLEDSAVYLCASSPRTSGGALYEQFFGPGTRLTVL.

This clonotype was seen more than once but under ten times. This sequence joins TRBV7-6 and TRBJ1-1, with unresolved D. From germline, CDR1 is SGHVS and CDR2 FNYEAQ. V was cut by 1 base and J by 1 base, with 10 bases left in between. The CDR3 spans 15 residues. CDR3 sequence (DNA): TGTGCCAGCAGCTTAGGGGTCCGCTGGAACACTGAAGCTTTCTTT. Translation gives CASSLGVRWNTEAFF.

This clonotype was detected ten times or more. The J gene is TRBJ1-6, the V gene TRBV2, with a tentative D call TRBD1 (5 bases). The germline V gene encodes CDR1 SNHLY and CDR2 FYNNEI. V lost 0 bases to trimming and J lost 6 bases, with 15 bases between them. The CDR3 sequence is 17 residues long. The CDR3 loop reads CASSEAPRAGGNSPLHF. The DNA of the CDR3 is TGTGCCAGCAGTGAAGCGCCTAGGGCCGGGGGTAATTCACCCCTCCACTTT.

The gene calls are TRBV7-2 and TRBJ2-5; perhaps TRBD2 as D (5 bases). CDR1 SGHTA and CDR2 FQGNSA come from the germline V gene. This CDR3 has 14 amino acids. Trimming left V 5 bases short and J 5 bases short, with 15 bases between. The chain's CDR3 is CASSPWGADETQYF. The CDR3 DNA follows: TGTGCCAGCAGCCCCTGGGGAGCGGATGAGACCCAGTACTTC.

This clonotype was detected many times. The CDR3 DNA reads as TGTGCCAGCAGTTTCCAATATCCCAAGGGGACTAATGAAAAACTGTTTTTT. Amino acid sequence: CASSFQYPKGTNEKLFF. The chain joins TRBV2 to TRBJ1-4, with D possibly matching TRBD1 (5 bases). Germline CDR1 is SNHLY and CDR2 is FYNNEI. The ends were cut back, 5 bases at V and 2 bases at J, with 18 bases in the middle. CDR3 size: 17 residues.

The V gene is TRBV7-9, the J gene TRBJ1-4; 9 nucleotides agree with TRBD1. Germline V gene sequence: CDR1 SEHNR, CDR2 FQNEAQ (reference sequence). With V trimmed by 1 base and J by 2 bases, 5 bases remained unmatched. The CDR3 has 17 amino acids. This chain's CDR3 is CASSLDRGRRTNEKLFF. CDR3 nucleotides: TGTGCCAGCAGCTTAGACAGGGGGCGGAGGACTAATGAAAAACTGTTTTTT.

This clonotype counts as medium-sized. The rearrangement joins TRBV5-1 to TRBJ2-7; D ambiguous. In germline, CDR1 is SGHRS, CDR2 YFSETQ. Trimming removed 0 bases from V and 1 base from J, with 8 bases in between. The CDR3 loop spans 14 amino acids. The DNA of the CDR3 is TGCGCCAGCAGCTTGGTAGGCGGATCCTACGAGCAGTACTTC. This codes for CASSLVGGSYEQYF.